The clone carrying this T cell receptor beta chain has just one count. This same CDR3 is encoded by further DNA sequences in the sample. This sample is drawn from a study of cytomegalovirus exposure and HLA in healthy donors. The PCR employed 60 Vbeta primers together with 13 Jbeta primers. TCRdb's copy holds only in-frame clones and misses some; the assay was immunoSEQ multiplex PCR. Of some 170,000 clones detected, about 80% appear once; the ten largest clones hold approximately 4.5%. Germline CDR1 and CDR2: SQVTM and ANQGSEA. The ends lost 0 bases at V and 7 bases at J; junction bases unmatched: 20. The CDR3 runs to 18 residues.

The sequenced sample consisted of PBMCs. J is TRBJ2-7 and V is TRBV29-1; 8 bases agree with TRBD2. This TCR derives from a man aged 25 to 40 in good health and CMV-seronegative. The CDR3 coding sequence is TGCAGCGTTGAAGAACCCCCTGCTCTAGCGGGCCCGTCGGGGGAGCAGTACTTC. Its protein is CSVEEPPALAGPSGEQYF.